The entry below describes one T cell receptor beta chain. The CDR3 sequence is 15 residues long. The germline CDR1 and CDR2 sequences are MNHEY and SVGAGI. The trim removed 2 bases at V and 2 bases at J, leaving 6 bases unmatched. The data stem from a study of blood T cell repertoires in COVID-19. As processed by the authors: Quantification of nucleated cells was approximated via reference gene primer amplification. Only in-frame clones appear in the TCRdb table, and some are missing; sequencing was by immunoSEQ multiplex PCR. The DNA was the basis for D and trimming; V, J and clone size are from that table. The table has around 250,000 clones, 80% to 90% seen once.

The chain combines TRBV6-5 with TRBJ2-7, with 7 bases that match TRBD1. Sequencing used peripheral blood. The TCR sequence derives from a man aged 25 to 40 who had recovered from COVID-19. Here the CDR3 reads CASSYGGQGAYEQYF. CDR3 nucleotide sequence: TGTGCCAGCAGTTACGGCGGGCAGGGGGCCTACGAGCAGTACTTC.